This T cell receptor beta chain was found in a study of T cells in Graves' hyperthyroidism and ophthalmopathy. This clonotype was counted at least ten times. Using RNA transcripts as the source, TCR beta CDR3 regions were amplified. A first-round RT-PCR of the TCR CDR3 used the HTBI primer set. TCRdb processed the multiplex PCR reads anew with MiXCR; each CDR3 protein has one entry. The sample lists around 600,000 distinct CDR3 sequences, around 14% occurring once. The authors deemed Graves' hyperthyroidism stable absent ophthalmopathy progression within 18 months. Hyperthyroidism was newly diagnosed in patients aged 18 to 65 (duration under 2 months). Patients were excluded for uncontrolled infection, other autoimmune disease, pregnancy or lactation. There are 14 residues in the CDR3. Per germline, CDR1 KGHSH and CDR2 LQKENI. Between the trimmed V and J ends, which lost 4 bases and 0 bases, there was a span of 10 bases.

This sequence originates from a woman aged 25 to 39 with Graves' hyperthyroidism. The rearrangement joins TRBV18 to TRBJ2-7, with D perhaps matching TRBD1 or TRBD2 (5 bases each). Sequencing was performed on blood. The CDR3 DNA sequence: TGTGCCAGCTCACGGTGGGACCTCTCCTACGAGCAGTACTTC. It yields the protein CASSRWDLSYEQYF. Supplemented by reference TRBV18 and TRBJ2-7, the full variable domain reads NAGVMQNPRHLVRRRGQEARLRCSPMKGHSHVYWYRQLPEEGLKFMVYLQKENIIDESGMPKERFSAEFPKEGPSILRIQQVVRGDSAAYFCASSRWDLSYEQYFGPGTRLTVT.